Listed below are T cell receptor beta chains from one sample, sequenced in a study of Ad26.COV2.S vaccination and SARS-CoV-2 variants. Clones were sequenced by immunoSEQ multiplex PCR, and TCRdb holds only the in-frame ones, with some missing. Altogether roughly 420,000 clones are present, 85% to 90% being singletons, with the ten largest covering 3.6%. The sequencing used peripheral blood, collected in a trial of Ad26.COV2.S vaccine versus placebo. The origin of the receptors is a person between 18 and 59 years old who received the Ad26.COV2.S COVID-19 vaccine or a placebo. The CDR3 runs from the conserved cysteine through the conserved F or W. The D gene is left open where the match is weak. Expanded clones are given a class, and other clones once, few, many or no size at all.

TRBV12-3/TRBV12-4,NA,NA,TRBJ1-5,TGTGCCAGCAGTTTAGCACAAAGGCCCCAGCATTTT,CASSLAQRPQHF
TRBV5-1,NA,TRBD1,TRBJ1-2,TGCGCCAGCAGCTTGGATGGGACAGGCTCCTATGGCTACACCTTC,CASSLDGTGSYGYTF
TRBV24-1,NA,NA,TRBJ1-1,TGTGCCACCAGTGACCATCGGGGCGAAGCTTTCTTT,CATSDHRGEAFF
TRBV9,NA,TRBD1,TRBJ1-2,TGTGCCAGCAGCGTAGTAGGGGACAGGGGAGGGAGTGACTATGGCTACACCTTC,CASSVVGDRGGSDYGYTF
TRBV6-2/TRBV6-3,NA,TRBD1,TRBJ1-2,TGTGCCAGCAGTTACACTCCGGGACAGGGAATAGCTAACTATGGCTACACCTTC,CASSYTPGQGIANYGYTF
TRBV24-1,NA,TRBD1,TRBJ2-3,TGTGCCACCTCCCGGGACAGGGCTTTAGATACGCAGTATTTT,CATSRDRALDTQYF
TRBV6-5,NA,NA,TRBJ2-2,TGTGCCAGCAGACCGGACCACACGAACACCGGGGAGCTGTTTTTT,CASRPDHTNTGELFF
TRBV28,few,TRBD1,TRBJ2-7,TGTGCCAGCAGTTTATACGGACAGGGAGCCTACGAGCAGTACTTC,CASSLYGQGAYEQYF
TRBV4-1,NA,NA,TRBJ2-7,TGCGCCAGCAGCCCCCGTGGAGTGAGGGAGCAGTACTTC,CASSPRGVREQYF
TRBV6-1,NA,TRBD2,TRBJ2-1,TGTGCCAGCAGTGAGGAGGGAGGGGTCTACAATGAGCAGTTCTTC,CASSEEGGVYNEQFF
TRBV27,NA,NA,TRBJ1-2,TGTGCCAGCAGTCGCTCAGGGTTAGGCTATGGCTACACCTTC,CASSRSGLGYGYTF
TRBV10-3,NA,TRBD1,TRBJ2-6,TGTGCCGCACAGGGGTCTGGGGCCAACGTCCTGACTTTC,CAAQGSGANVLTF